These T cell receptor beta chains were read from a single sample in a study of CD8 T cells in Susac syndrome. Each CDR3 protein gets one entry after TCRdb re-called the immunoSEQ multiplex PCR reads with MiXCR. This sample yields approximately 160,000 distinct CDR3 sequences, of which over 85% are seen a single time; 0.09% to 0.1% belongs to the top ten. Sequences were obtained from CD4+ T cells from PBMCs. The origin of the receptors is a human donor with multiple sclerosis. CDR3s include the opening cysteine and the closing phenylalanine or tryptophan. The order of the fields is clone size, J gene, D gene, V gene, CDR3 protein, CDR3 DNA. D genes are given only for firm matches. A clone size is listed for some rows: how often the clone was seen (once, few, many), or a class if it is expanded.

size: -; J: TRBJ2-2; D: -; V: TRBV3-1; CDR3: CASSQARLAYNGELFF; DNA: TGTGCCAGCAGCCAAGCTCGGCTAGCATATAACGGGGAGCTGTTTTTT
size: -; J: TRBJ1-2; D: -; V: TRBV30; CDR3: CAWGAGHGYTF; DNA: TGTGCCTGGGGAGCAGGGCATGGCTACACCTTC
size: -; J: TRBJ2-5; D: -; V: TRBV28; CDR3: CASRSLETQYF; DNA: TGTGCCAGTCGCTCACTGGAGACCCAGTACTTC
size: -; J: TRBJ2-5; D: TRBD1; V: TRBV6-1; CDR3: CASAGQGLETQYF; DNA: TGTGCCAGCGCCGGACAGGGGTTGGAGACCCAGTACTTC
size: few; J: TRBJ2-7; D: -; V: TRBV7-9; CDR3: CASSLGDDEQYF; DNA: TGTGCCAGCAGCTTAGGGGACGACGAGCAGTACTTC
size: -; J: TRBJ2-1; D: TRBD1; V: TRBV7-2; CDR3: CASSQSHTLTGGKNEQFF; DNA: TGTGCCAGCAGCCAATCCCACACCTTGACAGGGGGGAAAAATGAGCAGTTCTTC
size: -; J: TRBJ2-2; D: TRBD1; V: TRBV18; CDR3: CASSPNRGPNTGELFF; DNA: TGTGCCAGCTCACCAAACAGGGGACCGAACACCGGGGAGCTGTTTTTT
size: few; J: TRBJ1-3; D: -; V: TRBV11-2; CDR3: CASSPGTPGNTIYF; DNA: TGTGCCAGCAGCCCCGGGACCCCTGGAAACACCATATATTTT
size: -; J: TRBJ2-1; D: -; V: TRBV20-1; CDR3: CSARDPLNEQFF; DNA: TGCAGTGCTAGAGATCCCCTCAATGAGCAGTTCTTC
size: -; J: TRBJ2-7; D: -; V: TRBV18; CDR3: CASSTIRASAYEQYF; DNA: TGTGCCAGCTCAACTATCCGGGCTTCGGCTTACGAGCAGTACTTC
size: -; J: TRBJ1-3; D: -; V: TRBV30; CDR3: CAWRRISGNTIYF; DNA: TGTGCCTGGAGGCGGATCTCTGGAAACACCATATATTTT
size: -; J: TRBJ1-5; D: TRBD1; V: TRBV28; CDR3: CAHNRGWNQPQHF; DNA: TGTGCCCATAACAGGGGATGGAATCAGCCCCAGCATTTT
size: -; J: TRBJ1-1; D: TRBD1; V: TRBV18; CDR3: CASSPPTGGRTEAFF; DNA: TGTGCCAGCTCACCACCGACAGGGGGCAGGACTGAAGCTTTCTTT
size: -; J: TRBJ1-4; D: -; V: TRBV5-1; CDR3: CASSPGGENCFF; DNA: -
size: -; J: TRBJ2-5; D: TRBD1; V: TRBV10-3; CDR3: CAISPDRGKEVQYF; DNA: TGTGCCATCAGTCCGGACAGGGGAAAGGAGGTCCAGTACTTC
size: once; J: TRBJ2-5; D: -; V: TRBV7-2; CDR3: CASSPQGRRQETQYF; DNA: TGTGCCAGCAGCCCCCAAGGACGGAGACAAGAGACCCAGTACTTC
size: -; J: TRBJ1-1; D: -; V: TRBV12-3/TRBV12-4; CDR3: CASSSTGGTEAFF; DNA: TGTGCCAGCAGTTCCACTGGGGGGACTGAAGCTTTCTTT